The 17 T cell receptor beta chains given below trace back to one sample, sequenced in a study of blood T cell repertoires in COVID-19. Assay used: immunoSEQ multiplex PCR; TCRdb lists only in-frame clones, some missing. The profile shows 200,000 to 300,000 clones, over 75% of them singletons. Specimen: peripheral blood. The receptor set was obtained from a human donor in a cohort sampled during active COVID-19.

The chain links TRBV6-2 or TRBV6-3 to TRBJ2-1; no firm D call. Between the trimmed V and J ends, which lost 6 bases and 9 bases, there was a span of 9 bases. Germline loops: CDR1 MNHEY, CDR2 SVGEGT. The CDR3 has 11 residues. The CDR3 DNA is TGTGCCAGCAGCCAAATCGGTGAGCAGTTCTTC. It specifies CASSQIGEQFF.

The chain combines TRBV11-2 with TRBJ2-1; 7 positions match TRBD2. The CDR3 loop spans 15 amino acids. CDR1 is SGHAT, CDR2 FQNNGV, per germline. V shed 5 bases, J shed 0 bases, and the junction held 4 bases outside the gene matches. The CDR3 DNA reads TGTGCCAGCAGCCCTTGGGGGGGCTCCTACAATGAGCAGTTCTTC. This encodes CASSPWGGSYNEQFF.

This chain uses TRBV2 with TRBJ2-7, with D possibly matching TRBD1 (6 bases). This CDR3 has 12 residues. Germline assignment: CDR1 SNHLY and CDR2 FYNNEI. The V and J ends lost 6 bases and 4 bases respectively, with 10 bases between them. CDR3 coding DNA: TGTGCCAGCAGCGCGGACAGATACGAGCAGTACTTC. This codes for CASSADRYEQYF.

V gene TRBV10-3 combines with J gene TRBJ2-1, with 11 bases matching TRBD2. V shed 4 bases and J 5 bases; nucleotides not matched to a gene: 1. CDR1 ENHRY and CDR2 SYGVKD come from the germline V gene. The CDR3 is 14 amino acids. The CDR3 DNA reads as TGTGCCATCAGTGTACTAGCGGGAGACAATGAGCAGTTCTTC. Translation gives CAISVLAGDNEQFF.

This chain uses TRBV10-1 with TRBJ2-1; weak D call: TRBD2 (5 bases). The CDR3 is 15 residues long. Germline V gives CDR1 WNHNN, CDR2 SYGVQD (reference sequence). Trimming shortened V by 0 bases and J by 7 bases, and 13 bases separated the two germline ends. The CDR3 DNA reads TGCGCCAGCAGTGAGTCGCTTGCGGGTCGGAATGAGCAGTTCTTC. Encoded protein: CASSESLAGRNEQFF.

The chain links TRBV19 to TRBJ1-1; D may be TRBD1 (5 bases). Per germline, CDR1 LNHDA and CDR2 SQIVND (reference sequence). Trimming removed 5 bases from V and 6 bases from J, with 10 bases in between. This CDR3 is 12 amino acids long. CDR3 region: CASSLKTAEAFF. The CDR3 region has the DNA TGTGCCAGTAGTTTAAAGACAGCTGAAGCTTTCTTT.

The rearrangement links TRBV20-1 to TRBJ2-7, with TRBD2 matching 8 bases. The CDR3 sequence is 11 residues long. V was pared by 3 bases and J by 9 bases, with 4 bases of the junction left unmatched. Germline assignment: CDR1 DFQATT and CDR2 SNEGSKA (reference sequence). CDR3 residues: CSASERGGQYF. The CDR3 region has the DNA TGCAGTGCTAGTGAACGGGGGGGGCAGTACTTC.

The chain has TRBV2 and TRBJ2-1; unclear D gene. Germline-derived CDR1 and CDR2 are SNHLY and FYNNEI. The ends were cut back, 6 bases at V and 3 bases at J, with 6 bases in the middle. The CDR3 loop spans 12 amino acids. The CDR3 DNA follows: TGTGCCAGCAGGGCTGGCTACAATGAGCAGTTCTTC. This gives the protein CASRAGYNEQFF.

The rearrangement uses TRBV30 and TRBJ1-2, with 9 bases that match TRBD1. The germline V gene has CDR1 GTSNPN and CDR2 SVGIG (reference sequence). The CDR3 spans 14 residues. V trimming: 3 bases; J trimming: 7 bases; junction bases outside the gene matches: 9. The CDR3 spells CAWRGQGFSGGYTF. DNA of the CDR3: TGTGCCTGGAGGGGACAGGGTTTTTCGGGTGGCTACACCTTC.

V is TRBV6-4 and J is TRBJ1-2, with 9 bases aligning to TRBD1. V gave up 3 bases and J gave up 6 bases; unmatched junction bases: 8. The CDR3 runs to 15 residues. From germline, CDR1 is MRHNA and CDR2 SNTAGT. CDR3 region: CASSEPGTGKDGYTF. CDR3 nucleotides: TGTGCCAGCAGTGAGCCCGGGACAGGGAAGGATGGCTACACCTTC.

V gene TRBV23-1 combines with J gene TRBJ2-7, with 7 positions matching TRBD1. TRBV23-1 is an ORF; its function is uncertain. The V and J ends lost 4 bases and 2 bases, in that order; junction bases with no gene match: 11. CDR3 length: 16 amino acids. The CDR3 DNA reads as TGCGCCAGCAGTCCCCTCCGGGACAGCGGAGCCTACGAGCAGTACTTC. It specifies CASSPLRDSGAYEQYF.

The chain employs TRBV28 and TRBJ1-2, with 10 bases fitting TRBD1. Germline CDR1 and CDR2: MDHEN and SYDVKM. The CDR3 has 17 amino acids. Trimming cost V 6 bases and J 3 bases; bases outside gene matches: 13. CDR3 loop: CASRSRDRGGRDYGYTF. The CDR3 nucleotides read TGTGCCAGCAGATCCCGGGACAGGGGCGGACGCGACTATGGCTACACCTTC.

CDR3 in amino acids: CASSPQPGGTSDLAAQYF. The CDR3 nucleotides read TGTGCCAGCAGTCCGCAGCCCGGGGGGACTAGCGATCTGGCGGCCCAGTACTTC. This chain joins TRBV6-6 and TRBJ2-5; 10 bases align to TRBD2. J gave up 9 bases and V 5 bases, and 21 bases lay outside the gene matches. There are 18 residues in the CDR3. From germline, CDR1 is MNHNY and CDR2 SVGAGI (reference sequence).

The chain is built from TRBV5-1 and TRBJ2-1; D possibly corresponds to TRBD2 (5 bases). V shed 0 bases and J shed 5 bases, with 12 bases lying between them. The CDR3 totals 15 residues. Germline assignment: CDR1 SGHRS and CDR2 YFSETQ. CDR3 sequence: CASSLGAGLDNEQFF. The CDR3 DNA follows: TGCGCCAGCAGCTTGGGTGCAGGACTGGACAATGAGCAGTTCTTC.

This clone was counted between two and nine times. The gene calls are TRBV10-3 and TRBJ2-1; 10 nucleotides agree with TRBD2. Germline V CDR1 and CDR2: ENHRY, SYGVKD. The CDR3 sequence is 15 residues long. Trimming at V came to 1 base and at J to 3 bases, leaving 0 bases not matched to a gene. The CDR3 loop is CAISELAGGYNEQFF. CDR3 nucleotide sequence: TGTGCCATCAGTGAGTTAGCGGGAGGCTACAATGAGCAGTTCTTC.

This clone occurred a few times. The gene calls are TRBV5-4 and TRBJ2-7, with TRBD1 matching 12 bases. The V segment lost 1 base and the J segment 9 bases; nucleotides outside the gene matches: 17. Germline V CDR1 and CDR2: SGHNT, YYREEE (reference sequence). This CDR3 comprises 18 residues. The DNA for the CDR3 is TGTGCCAGCAGCTTGTCGGTCCCTCGGGGACAGGGGGCTTCAAGGCAGTACTTC. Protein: CASSLSVPRGQGASRQYF.

The CDR3 DNA follows: TGTGCCAGCAGTCGACAGGGGGGGCCTGAAGCTTTCTTT. Protein sequence: CASSRQGGPEAFF. The V and J genes are TRBV6-5 and TRBJ1-1; 9 bases align to TRBD1. The CDR3 runs 13 residues. Germline CDR1 is MNHEY and CDR2 is SVGAGI. J lost 6 bases, V lost 5 bases, and 4 bases had no gene match.